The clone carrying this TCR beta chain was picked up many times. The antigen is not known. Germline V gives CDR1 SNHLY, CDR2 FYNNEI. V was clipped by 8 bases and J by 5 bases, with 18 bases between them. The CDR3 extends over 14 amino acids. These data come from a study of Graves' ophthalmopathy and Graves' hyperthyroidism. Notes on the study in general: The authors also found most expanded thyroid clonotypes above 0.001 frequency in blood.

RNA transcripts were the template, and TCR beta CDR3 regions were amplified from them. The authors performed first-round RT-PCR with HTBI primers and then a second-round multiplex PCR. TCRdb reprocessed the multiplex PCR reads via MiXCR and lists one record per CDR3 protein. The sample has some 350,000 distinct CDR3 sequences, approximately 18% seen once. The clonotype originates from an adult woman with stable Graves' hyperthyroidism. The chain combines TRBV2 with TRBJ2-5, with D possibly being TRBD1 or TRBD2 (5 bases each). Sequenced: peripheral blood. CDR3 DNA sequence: TGTGCCAGCGATCCTACAGGCCCGGGGGAGACCCAGTACTTC. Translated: CASDPTGPGETQYF. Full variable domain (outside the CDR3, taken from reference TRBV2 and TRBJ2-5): EPEVTQTPSHQVTQMGQEVILRCVPISNHLYFYWYRQILGQKVEFLVSFYNNEISEKSEIFDDQFSVERPDGSNFTLKIRSTKLEDSAMYFCASDPTGPGETQYFGPGTRLLVL.